What follows are 3 T cell receptor beta chains derived from one specimen sequenced in a study of blood T cells in healthy people across ages. Alongside a J-beta primer mix, a sample-barcoded 5' primer served in a second PCR lasting roughly 7 to 11 cycles. TCRdb analysed the 5' RACE reads with MiXCR anew, one entry per CDR3 protein. The sample yields over a million distinct CDR3 sequences, around 59% seen once. Sequencing used blood. These receptors all come from a man between 18 and 29 years old in good health.

The chain employs TRBV29-1 and TRBJ2-2, with no clear D. The CDR3 is made up of 13 amino acids. Trimming took 3 bases from V and 4 from J, leaving 9 bases between them. CDR1 SQVTM and CDR2 ANQGSEA come from the germline V gene. The CDR3: CSVEWQITGELFF. CDR3 sequence (DNA): TGCAGCGTTGAGTGGCAGATCACCGGGGAGCTGTTTTTT.

The rearrangement uses TRBV29-1 and TRBJ1-1, with unresolved D. Germline values: CDR1 SQVTM, CDR2 ANQGSEA. The CDR3 covers 11 residues. CDR3 loop: CTSVENTEAFF. The CDR3 DNA follows: TGCACCTCTGTCGAGAACACTGAAGCTTTCTTT.

The rearrangement uses TRBV7-2 and TRBJ2-5, with a possible D match to TRBD2 (5 bases). The last part of the DNA fits TRBJ2-7 better; the J call may be wrong. CDR1 is SGHTA, CDR2 FQGNSA, per germline. The CDR3 has 13 residues. CDR3 loop: CASSLPPSHEQYF. CDR3 sequence (DNA): TGTGCCAGCAGCTTACCCCCTAGCCACGAGCAGTACTTC.